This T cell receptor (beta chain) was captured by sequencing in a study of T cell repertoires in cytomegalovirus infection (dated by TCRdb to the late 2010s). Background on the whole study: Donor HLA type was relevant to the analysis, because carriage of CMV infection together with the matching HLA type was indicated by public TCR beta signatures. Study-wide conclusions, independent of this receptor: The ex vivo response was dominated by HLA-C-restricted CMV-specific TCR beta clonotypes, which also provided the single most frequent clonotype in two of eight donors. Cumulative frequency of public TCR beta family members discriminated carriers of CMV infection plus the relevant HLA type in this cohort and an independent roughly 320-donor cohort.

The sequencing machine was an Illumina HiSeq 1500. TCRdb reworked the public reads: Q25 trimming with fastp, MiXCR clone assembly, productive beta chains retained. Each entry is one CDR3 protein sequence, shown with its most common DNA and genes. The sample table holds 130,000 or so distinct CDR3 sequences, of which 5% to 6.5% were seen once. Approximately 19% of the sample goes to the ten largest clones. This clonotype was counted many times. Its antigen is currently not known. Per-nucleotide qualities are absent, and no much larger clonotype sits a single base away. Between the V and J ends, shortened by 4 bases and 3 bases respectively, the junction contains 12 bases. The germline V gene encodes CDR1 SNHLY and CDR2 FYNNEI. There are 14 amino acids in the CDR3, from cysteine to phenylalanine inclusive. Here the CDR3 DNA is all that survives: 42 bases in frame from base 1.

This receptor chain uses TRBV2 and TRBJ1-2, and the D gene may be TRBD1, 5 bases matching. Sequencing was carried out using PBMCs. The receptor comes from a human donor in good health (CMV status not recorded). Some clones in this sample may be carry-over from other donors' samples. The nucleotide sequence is TGTGCCAGCAGTGGCGGGGCAGGGTACTATGGCTACACCTTC. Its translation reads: CASSGGAGYYGYTF.